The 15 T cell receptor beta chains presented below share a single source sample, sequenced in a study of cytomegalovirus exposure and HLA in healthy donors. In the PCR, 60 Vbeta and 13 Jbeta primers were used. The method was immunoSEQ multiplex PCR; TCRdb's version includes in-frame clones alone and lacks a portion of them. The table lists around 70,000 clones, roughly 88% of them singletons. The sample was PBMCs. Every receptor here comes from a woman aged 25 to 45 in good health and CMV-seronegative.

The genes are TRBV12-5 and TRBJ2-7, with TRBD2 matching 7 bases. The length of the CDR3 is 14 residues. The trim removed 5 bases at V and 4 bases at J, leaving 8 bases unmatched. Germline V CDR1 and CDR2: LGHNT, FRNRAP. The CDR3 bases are TGTGCTAGTGGTCCGGGGGAGGGTAAGTACGAGCAGTACTTC. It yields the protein CASGPGEGKYEQYF.

CDR3 protein: CASSVGTPWRETQYF. The CDR3 DNA follows: TGTGCCAGCAGTGTCGGGACACCTTGGCGGGAGACCCAGTACTTC. The chain carries TRBV2 and TRBJ2-5; D is possibly TRBD1 (6 bases). The CDR3 runs to 15 residues. Trimming cost V 4 bases and J 5 bases, with 17 bases left between them. The germline V gene has CDR1 SNHLY and CDR2 FYNNEI.

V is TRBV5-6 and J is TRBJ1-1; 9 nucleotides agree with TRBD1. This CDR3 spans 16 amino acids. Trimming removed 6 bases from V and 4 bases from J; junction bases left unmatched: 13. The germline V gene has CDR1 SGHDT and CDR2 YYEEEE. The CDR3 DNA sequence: TGTGCCAGCAACCCGTTGGGACAGGGATGGGGCACTGAAGCTTTCTTT. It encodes CASNPLGQGWGTEAFF. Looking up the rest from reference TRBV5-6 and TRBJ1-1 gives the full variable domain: DAGVTQSPTHLIKTRGQQVTLRCSPKSGHDTVSWYQQALGQGPQFIFQYYEEEERQRGNFPDRFSGHQFPNYSSELNVNALLLGDSALYLCASNPLGQGWGTEAFFGQGTRLTVV.

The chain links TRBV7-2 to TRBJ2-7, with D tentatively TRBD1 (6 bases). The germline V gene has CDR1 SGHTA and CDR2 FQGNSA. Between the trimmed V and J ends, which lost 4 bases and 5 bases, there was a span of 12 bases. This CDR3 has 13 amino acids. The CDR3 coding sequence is TGTGCCAGCAGCTCACTTACAGGGAACGAGCAGTACTTC. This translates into CASSSLTGNEQYF.

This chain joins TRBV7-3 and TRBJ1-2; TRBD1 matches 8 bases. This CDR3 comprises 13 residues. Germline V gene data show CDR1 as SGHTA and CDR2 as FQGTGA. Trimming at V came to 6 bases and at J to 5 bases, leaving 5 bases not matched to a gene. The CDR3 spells CASRQGGGYGYTF. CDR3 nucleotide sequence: TGTGCCAGCAGACAGGGGGGAGGGTATGGCTACACCTTC.

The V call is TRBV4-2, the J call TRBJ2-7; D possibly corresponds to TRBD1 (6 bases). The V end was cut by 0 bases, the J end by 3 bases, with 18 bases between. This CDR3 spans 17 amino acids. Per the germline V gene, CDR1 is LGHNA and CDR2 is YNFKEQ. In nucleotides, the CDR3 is TGTGCCAGCAGCCAAGATAACCCTCGCAGGGGAAGCTACGAGCAGTACTTC. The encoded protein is CASSQDNPRRGSYEQYF.

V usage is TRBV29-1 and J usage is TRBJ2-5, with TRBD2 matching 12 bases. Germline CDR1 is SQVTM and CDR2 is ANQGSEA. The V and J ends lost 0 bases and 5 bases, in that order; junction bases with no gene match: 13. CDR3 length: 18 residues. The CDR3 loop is CSVEDPRTSGAARETQYF. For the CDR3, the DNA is TGCAGCGTTGAAGATCCCCGGACTAGCGGGGCTGCACGGGAGACCCAGTACTTC. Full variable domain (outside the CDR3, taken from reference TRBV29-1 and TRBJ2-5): SAVISQKPSRDICQRGTSLTIQCQVDSQVTMMFWYRQQPGQSLTLIATANQGSEATYESGFVIDKFPISRPNLTFSTLTVSNMSPEDSSIYLCSVEDPRTSGAARETQYFGPGTRLLVL.

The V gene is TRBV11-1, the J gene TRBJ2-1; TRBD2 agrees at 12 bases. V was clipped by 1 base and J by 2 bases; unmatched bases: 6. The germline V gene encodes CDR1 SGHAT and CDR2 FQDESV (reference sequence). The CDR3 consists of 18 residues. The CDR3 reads CASSLGLAGEVAYNEQFF. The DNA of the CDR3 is TGTGCCAGCAGCTTAGGACTAGCGGGAGAGGTCGCCTACAATGAGCAGTTCTTC.

CDR3 loop: CASSVAPTSGISYNEQFF. The CDR3 nucleotides are TGTGCCAGCAGCGTAGCTCCGACTAGCGGGATCTCCTACAATGAGCAGTTCTTC. The chain employs TRBV9 and TRBJ2-1, with 11 positions matching TRBD2. With 0 bases clipped from V and 0 bases from J, the junction kept 5 bases outside the gene matches. The CDR3 length is 18 residues. The germline V gene has CDR1 SGDLS and CDR2 YYNGEE.

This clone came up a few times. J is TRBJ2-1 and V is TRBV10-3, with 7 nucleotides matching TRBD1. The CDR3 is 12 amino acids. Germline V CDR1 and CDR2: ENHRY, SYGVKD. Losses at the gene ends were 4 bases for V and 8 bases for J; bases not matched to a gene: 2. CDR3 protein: CAISGQGDEQFF. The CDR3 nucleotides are TGTGCCATCAGTGGACAGGGAGATGAGCAGTTCTTC.

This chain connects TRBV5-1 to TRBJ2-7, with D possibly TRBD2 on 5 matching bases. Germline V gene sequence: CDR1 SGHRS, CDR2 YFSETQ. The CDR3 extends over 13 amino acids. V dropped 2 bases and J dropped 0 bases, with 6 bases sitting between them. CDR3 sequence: CASSFEGSYEQYF. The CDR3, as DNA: TGCGCCAGCAGCTTCGAGGGCTCCTACGAGCAGTACTTC.

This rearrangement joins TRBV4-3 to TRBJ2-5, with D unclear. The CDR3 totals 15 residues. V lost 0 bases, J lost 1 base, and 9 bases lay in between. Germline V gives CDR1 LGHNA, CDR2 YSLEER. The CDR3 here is CASSQDFNGQETQYF. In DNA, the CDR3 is TGCGCCAGCAGCCAAGATTTTAACGGCCAAGAGACCCAGTACTTC.

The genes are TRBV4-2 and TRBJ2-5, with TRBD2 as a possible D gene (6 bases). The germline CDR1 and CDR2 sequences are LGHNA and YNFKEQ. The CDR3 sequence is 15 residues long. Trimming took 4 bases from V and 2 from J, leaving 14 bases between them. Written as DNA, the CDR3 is TGTGCCAGCAGCCCCCAGACGGGAGATCAAGAGACCCAGTACTTC. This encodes CASSPQTGDQETQYF.

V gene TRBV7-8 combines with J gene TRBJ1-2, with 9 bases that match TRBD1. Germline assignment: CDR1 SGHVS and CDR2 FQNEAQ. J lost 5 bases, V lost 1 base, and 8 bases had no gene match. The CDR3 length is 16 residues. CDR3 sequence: CASSLVSTGGAYGYTF. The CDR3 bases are TGTGCCAGCAGCTTAGTCTCTACAGGGGGCGCGTATGGCTACACCTTC.

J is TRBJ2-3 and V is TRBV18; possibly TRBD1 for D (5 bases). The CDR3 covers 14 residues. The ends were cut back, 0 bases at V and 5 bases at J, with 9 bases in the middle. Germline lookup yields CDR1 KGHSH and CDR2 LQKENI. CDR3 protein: CASSPPSGRDTQYF. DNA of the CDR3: TGTGCCAGCTCACCACCGTCAGGGCGAGATACGCAGTATTTT.